This paragraph covers one TCR beta chain sequence. Its specificity is not known. The authors built TCR beta libraries using iRepertoire HTBI primers and Arm-PCR of CDR3 regions. One entry per CDR3 protein, called by TCRdb with MiXCR from the multiplex PCR reads. This table holds approximately 310,000 distinct CDR3 sequences, 18% found once. As for time point: newly diagnosed GD, antithyroid drugs for less than 3 months. From RNA extracted from PBMCs, the TCR library was made. The sample is drawn from a study of regulatory T cells in long-lasting Graves disease. Whole-study results and caveats: TCR diversity was lower in persistent Graves' patients than in newly diagnosed ones.

V lost 6 bases to trimming and J lost 6 bases; unmatched junction nucleotides: 10. This CDR3 region has 15 residues. Germline CDR1 reads LNHDA; CDR2 reads SQIVND (reference sequence). The gene calls are TRBV19 and TRBJ2-2, with 7 bases identical to TRBD1. Sequences were derived from peripheral blood mononuclear cells (PBMCs), sampled at new diagnosis, from a patient treated with antithyroid drugs. The receptor was isolated from a female donor with Graves disease. CDR3 residues: CASRRQGTSAGELFF. DNA of the CDR3: TGTGCCAGTAGGAGACAGGGAACGAGCGCCGGGGAGCTGTTTTTT. Using reference TRBV19 and TRBJ2-2 for the parts outside the CDR3, the full variable domain is DGGITQSPKYLFRKEGQNVTLSCEQNLNHDAMYWYRQDPGQGLRLIYYSQIVNDFQKGDIAEGYSVSREKKESFPLTVTSAQKNPTAFYLCASRRQGTSAGELFFGEGSRLTVL.